The clone carrying this T cell receptor beta chain occurred once. The junction had 10 bases not matched to a gene; V was cut back by 3 bases and J by 11 bases. There are 14 residues in the CDR3. CDR1 is LNHDA, CDR2 SQIVND, per germline (reference sequence). The sample originates from a study of blood T cell repertoires in COVID-19. The repertoire was sequenced with immunoSEQ multiplex PCR; TCRdb's copy has only in-frame clones and lacks some. Altogether 250,000 or so clones are present, 70% to 85% being singletons, with the ten largest covering 1.5% to 2%. The chain has TRBV19 and TRBJ1-1; TRBD1 aligns across 9 bases. The sample was peripheral blood. The receptor was isolated from a woman older than 75 with acute or convalescent COVID-19. CDR3 loop: CASSMGGTGKQAFF. CDR3 DNA sequence: TGTGCCAGTAGTATGGGGGGGACAGGGAAGCAGGCTTTCTTT.